This T cell receptor beta chain originates from a study of blood T cell repertoires in COVID-19. Study information: Whether acute or convalescent, the COVID-19 samples came from the United States, Italy and Spain.

TCRdb's copy holds only in-frame clones and misses some; the assay was immunoSEQ multiplex PCR. The table lists 90,000 to 120,000 clones, roughly 80% of them singletons. This CDR3 contains 15 residues. CDR1 is SGHTA, CDR2 FQGTGA, per germline. After removal of 3 bases from V and 8 bases from J, the junction contained 8 bases not matched to a gene. The sequenced sample consisted of peripheral blood. The chain employs TRBV7-3 and TRBJ2-2, with 8 bases that match TRBD2. This clonotype originated in a human donor in a cohort sampled during active COVID-19. This chain's CDR3 is CASSFRLARGGELFF. In DNA form, the CDR3 reads TGTGCCAGCAGCTTCAGACTAGCGCGAGGGGGGGAGCTGTTTTTT. The full variable domain, rest sourced from reference TRBV7-3 and TRBJ2-2, is GAGVSQTPSNKVTEKGKYVELRCDPISGHTALYWYRQSLGQGPEFLIYFQGTGAADDSGLPNDRFFAVRPEGSVSTLKIQRTERGDSAVYLCASSFRLARGGELFFGEGSRLTVL.